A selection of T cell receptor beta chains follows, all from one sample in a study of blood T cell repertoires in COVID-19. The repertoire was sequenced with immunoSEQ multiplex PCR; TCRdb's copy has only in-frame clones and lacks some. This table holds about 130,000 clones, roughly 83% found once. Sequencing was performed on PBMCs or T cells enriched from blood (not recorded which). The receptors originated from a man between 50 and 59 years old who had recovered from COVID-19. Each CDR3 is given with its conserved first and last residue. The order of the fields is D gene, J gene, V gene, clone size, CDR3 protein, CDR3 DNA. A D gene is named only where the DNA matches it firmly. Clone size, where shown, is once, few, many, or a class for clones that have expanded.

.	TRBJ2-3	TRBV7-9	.	CASSSPTTFTDTQYF	TGTGCCAGCAGCTCTCCGACTACTTTCACAGATACGCAGTATTTT
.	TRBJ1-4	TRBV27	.	CASSLSGGTNEKLFF	TGTGCCAGCAGTTTATCCGGGGGAACTAATGAAAAACTGTTTTTT
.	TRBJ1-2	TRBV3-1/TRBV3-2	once	CASSRSGEGMGGYTF	TGTGCCAGCAGCCGAAGTGGGGAGGGTATGGGCGGCTACACCTTC
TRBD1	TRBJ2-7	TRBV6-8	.	CASSYSPGQGTPHLNEQYF	TGTGCCAGCAGTTACTCACCGGGACAGGGGACGCCGCATTTAAACGAGCAGTACTTC
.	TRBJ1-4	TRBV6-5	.	CASSYLRGSDNEKLFF	TGTGCCAGCAGTTACCTTCGGGGTTCCGATAATGAAAAACTGTTTTTT
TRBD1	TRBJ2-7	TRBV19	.	CASSVRDSSYEQYF	TGTGCCAGTAGTGTCCGGGACAGTTCCTACGAGCAGTACTTC
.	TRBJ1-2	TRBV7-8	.	CASSPQGLSYGYTF	TGTGCCAGCAGCCCCCAGGGACTTAGCTATGGCTACACCTTC
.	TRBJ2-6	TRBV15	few	CATSSGDSGANVLTF	TGTGCCACCAGCTCGGGGGACTCTGGGGCCAACGTCCTGACTTTC
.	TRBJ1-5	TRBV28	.	CASSLTGNNQPQHF	TGTGCCAGCAGTCTGACAGGTAACAATCAGCCCCAGCATTTT
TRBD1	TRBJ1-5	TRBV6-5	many	CASKRGQESNQPQHF	TGTGCCAGCAAGAGGGGACAGGAGAGCAATCAGCCCCAGCATTTT
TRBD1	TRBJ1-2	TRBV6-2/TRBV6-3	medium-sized	CASSPRQGLNYGYTF	TGTGCCAGCAGCCCCCGACAGGGGCTGAACTATGGCTACACCTTC
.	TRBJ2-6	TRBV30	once	CAWRAGSGANVLTF	TGTGCCTGGAGAGCTGGCTCTGGGGCCAACGTCCTGACTTTC
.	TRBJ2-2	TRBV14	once	CASSPDLNTGELFF	TGTGCCAGCAGCCCAGATTTAAACACCGGGGAGCTGTTTTTT
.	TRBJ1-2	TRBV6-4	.	CASSIDTGSYGYTF	TGTGCCAGCAGTATCGATACAGGGAGCTATGGCTACACCTTC
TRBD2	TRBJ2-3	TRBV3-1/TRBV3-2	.	CASSPVGGGTSTDTQYF	TGTGCCAGCAGCCCCGTCGGCGGGGGGACTAGCACAGATACGCAGTATTTT
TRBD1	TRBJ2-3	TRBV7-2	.	CASSQVGGFTDTQYF	TGTGCCAGCAGCCAAGTAGGGGGCTTCACAGATACGCAGTATTTT
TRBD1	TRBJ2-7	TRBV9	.	CASSSGQGNRYEQYF	TGTGCCAGCAGCTCCGGACAGGGGAACAGGTACGAGCAGTACTTC
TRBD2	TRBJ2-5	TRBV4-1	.	CASSQWFRGDGDQETQYF	TGCGCCAGCAGCCAATGGTTTCGGGGGGACGGAGACCAAGAGACCCAGTACTTC
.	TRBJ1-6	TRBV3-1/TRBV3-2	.	CASSQSQGPNSPLHF	TGTGCCAGCAGCCAATCGCAGGGCCCAAATTCACCCCTCCACTTT
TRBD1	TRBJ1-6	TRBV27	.	CASTRDRAVSPLHF	TGTGCCAGCACCCGGGACAGGGCTGTATCACCCCTCCACTTT
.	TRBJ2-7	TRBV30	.	CAWSVRVRGRPYEQYF	TGTGCCTGGAGTGTACGTGTCCGGGGTCGGCCCTACGAGCAGTACTTC
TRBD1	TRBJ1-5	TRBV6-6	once	CASSKRPGQPKSYCGNQPQHF	TGTGCCAGCAGCAAGCGCCCGGGACAGCCGAAATCTTACTGTGGCAATCAGCCCCAGCATTTT
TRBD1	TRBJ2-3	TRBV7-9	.	CASSLDRGRDTQYF	TGTGCCAGCAGCTTAGACAGGGGGCGGGATACGCAGTATTTT
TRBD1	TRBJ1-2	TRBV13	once	CASSERRTGLGYTF	TGTGCCAGCAGCGAGAGGAGGACAGGATTGGGCTACACCTTC
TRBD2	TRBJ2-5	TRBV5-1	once	CASSPGLAGVETQYF	TGCGCCAGCAGCCCCGGACTAGCGGGGGTTGAGACCCAGTACTTC
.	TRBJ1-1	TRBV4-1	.	CASSQEARGGTEAFF	TGCGCCAGCAGCCAAGAAGCGAGGGGAGGAACTGAAGCTTTCTTT
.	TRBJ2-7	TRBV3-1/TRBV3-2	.	CASKTRAGVGYEQYF	TGTGCCAGCAAAACGCGGGCAGGGGTTGGCTACGAGCAGTACTTC
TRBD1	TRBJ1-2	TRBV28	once	CASRTPGQGKNGYTF	TGTGCCAGCAGAACGCCGGGACAGGGAAAAAATGGCTACACCTTC
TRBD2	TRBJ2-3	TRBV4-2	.	CASSRELAGGPDTQYF	TGTGCCAGCAGCCGAGAACTAGCGGGGGGGCCAGATACGCAGTATTTT
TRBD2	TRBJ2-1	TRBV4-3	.	CASSQDLAGASYNEQFF	TGCGCCAGCAGCCAAGATCTAGCGGGGGCTTCCTACAATGAGCAGTTCTTC
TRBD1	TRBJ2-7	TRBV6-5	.	CASKSTGSSYEQYF	TGTGCCAGCAAATCGACAGGGAGCTCCTACGAGCAGTACTTC
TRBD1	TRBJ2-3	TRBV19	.	CASSLSQGALGTDTQYF	TGTGCCAGTAGTTTATCACAGGGGGCGTTGGGAACAGATACGCAGTATTTT